The present TCR beta chain was sequenced within a study of T cells in Graves' hyperthyroidism and ophthalmopathy. Newly diagnosed hyperthyroidism patients aged 18 to 65 years had disease lasting under 2 months. On the basis of clinical symptoms, serum thyroxine and TRAb, thyroid ultrasound and orbital computed tomography, diagnoses were made. The V end was cut by 2 bases, the J end by 3 bases, with 8 bases between. The CDR3 consists of 14 residues. CDR1 and CDR2 (germline): MNHNS, SASEGT. RNA transcripts gave rise to amplified TCR beta CDR3 regions. With the HTBI primer set, the TCR CDR3 went through a first round of RT-PCR. TCRdb analysed the multiplex PCR reads with MiXCR anew, one entry per CDR3 protein. The sample has approximately 430,000 distinct CDR3 sequences; approximately 14% are singletons. The table lists this clonotype with many counts.

The source of this sequence is a woman aged 18-30 years with Graves' hyperthyroidism. Sequencing was carried out using blood. The chain is built from TRBV6-1 and TRBJ1-5; D might be TRBD1 (5 bases). CDR3 amino acids: CASSEIGTNQPQHF. DNA of the CDR3: TGTGCCAGCAGTGAAATCGGGACCAATCAGCCCCAGCATTTT.